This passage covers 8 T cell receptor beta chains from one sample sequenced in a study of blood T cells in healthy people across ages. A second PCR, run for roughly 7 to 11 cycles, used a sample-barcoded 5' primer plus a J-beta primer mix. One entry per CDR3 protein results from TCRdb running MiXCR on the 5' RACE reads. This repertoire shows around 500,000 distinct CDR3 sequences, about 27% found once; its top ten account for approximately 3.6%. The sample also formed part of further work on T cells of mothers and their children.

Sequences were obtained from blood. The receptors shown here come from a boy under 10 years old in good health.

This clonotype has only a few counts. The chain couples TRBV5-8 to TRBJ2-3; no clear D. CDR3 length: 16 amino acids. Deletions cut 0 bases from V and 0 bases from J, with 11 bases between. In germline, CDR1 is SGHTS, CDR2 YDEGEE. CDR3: CASSLGSDGSTDTQYF. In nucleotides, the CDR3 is TGTGCCAGCAGCTTGGGGTCGGACGGGAGCACAGATACGCAGTATTTT. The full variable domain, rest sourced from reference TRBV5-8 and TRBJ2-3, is EAGVTQSPTHLIKTRGQQATLRCSPISGHTSVYWYQQALGLGLQFLLWYDEGEERNRGNFPPRFSGRQFPNYSSELNVNALELEDSALYLCASSLGSDGSTDTQYFGPGTRLTVL.

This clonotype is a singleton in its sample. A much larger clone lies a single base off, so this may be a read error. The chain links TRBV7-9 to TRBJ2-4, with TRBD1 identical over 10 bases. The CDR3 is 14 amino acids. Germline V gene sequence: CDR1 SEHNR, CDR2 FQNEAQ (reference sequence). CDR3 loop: CASSPTGGGNTQYF. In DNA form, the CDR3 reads TGTGCCAGCAGCCCGACAGGGGGCGGAAACACTCAGTACTTC.

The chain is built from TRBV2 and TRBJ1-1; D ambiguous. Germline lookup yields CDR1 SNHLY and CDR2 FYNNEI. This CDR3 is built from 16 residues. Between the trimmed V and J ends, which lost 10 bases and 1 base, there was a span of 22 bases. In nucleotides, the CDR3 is TGTGCCACCAGGTTCCCATTCAAGGGATCGAACACTGAAGCTTTCTTT. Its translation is CATRFPFKGSNTEAFF.

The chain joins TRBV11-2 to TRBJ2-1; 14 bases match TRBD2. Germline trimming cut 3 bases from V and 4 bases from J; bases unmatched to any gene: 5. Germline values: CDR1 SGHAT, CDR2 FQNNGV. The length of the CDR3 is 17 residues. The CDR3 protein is CASSFGTSGGRYNEQFF. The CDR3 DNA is TGTGCCAGCAGCTTCGGGACTAGCGGGGGCCGATACAATGAGCAGTTCTTC.

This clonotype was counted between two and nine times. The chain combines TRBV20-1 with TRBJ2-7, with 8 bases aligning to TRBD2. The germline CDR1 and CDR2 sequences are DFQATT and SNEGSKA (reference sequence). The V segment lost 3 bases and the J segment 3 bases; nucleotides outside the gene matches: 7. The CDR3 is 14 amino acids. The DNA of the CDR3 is TGCAGTGCTAGCCTAGCGGGTCGCATCTACGAGCAGTACTTC. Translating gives CSASLAGRIYEQYF.

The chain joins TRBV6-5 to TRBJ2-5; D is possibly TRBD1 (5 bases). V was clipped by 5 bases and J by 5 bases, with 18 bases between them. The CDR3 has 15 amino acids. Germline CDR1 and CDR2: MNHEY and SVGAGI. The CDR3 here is CASSPQGILEETQYF. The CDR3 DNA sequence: TGTGCCAGCAGTCCCCAGGGAATACTGGAGGAGACCCAGTACTTC.

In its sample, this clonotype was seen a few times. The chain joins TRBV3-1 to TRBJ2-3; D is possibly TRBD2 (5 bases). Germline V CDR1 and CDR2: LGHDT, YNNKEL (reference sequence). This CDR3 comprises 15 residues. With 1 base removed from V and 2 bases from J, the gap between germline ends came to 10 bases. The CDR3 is CASSQVLADTDTQYF. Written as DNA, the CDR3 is TGTGCCAGCAGCCAAGTGCTAGCCGACACAGATACGCAGTATTTT.

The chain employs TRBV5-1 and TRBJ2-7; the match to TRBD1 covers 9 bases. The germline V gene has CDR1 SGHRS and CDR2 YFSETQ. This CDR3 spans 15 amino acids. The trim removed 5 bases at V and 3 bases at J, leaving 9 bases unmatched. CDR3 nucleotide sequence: TGCGCCAGCAGACTTTGGGGACAGGGATTCTACGAGCAGTACTTC. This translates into CASRLWGQGFYEQYF.